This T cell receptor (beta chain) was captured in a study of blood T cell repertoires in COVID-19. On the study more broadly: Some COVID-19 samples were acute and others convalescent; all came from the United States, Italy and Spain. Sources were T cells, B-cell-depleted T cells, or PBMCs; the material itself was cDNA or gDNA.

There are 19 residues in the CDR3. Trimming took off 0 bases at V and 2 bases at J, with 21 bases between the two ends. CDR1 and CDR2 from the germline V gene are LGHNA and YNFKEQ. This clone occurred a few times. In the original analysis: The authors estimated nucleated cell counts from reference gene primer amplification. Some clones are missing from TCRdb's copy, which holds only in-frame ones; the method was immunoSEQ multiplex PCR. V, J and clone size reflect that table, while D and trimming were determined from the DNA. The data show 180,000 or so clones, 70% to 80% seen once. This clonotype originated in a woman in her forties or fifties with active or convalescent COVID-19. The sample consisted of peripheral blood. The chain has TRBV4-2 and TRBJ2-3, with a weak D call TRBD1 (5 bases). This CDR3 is CASSQDGASPAANTDTQYF. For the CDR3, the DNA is TGTGCCAGCAGCCAAGATGGGGCCTCACCAGCCGCTAACACAGATACGCAGTATTTT.